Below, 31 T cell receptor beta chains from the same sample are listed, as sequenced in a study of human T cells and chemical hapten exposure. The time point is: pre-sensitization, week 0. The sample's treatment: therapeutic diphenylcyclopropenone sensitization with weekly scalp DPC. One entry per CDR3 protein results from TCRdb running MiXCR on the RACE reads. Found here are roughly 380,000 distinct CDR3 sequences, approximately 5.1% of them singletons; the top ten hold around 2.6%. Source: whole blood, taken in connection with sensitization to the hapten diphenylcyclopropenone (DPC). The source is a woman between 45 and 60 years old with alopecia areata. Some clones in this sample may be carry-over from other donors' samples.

The CDR3 nucleotides are TGCAGTGCTAGACCACGGGGGCGGTACGAGCAGTACTTC. This translates into CSARPRGRYEQYF. The rearrangement uses TRBV20-1 and TRBJ2-7; the D gene could be TRBD1 or TRBD2 (6 bases each). Per the germline V gene, CDR1 is DFQATT and CDR2 is SNEGSKA (reference sequence). With 2 bases removed from V and 4 bases from J, the gap between germline ends came to 12 bases. The CDR3 length is 13 residues.

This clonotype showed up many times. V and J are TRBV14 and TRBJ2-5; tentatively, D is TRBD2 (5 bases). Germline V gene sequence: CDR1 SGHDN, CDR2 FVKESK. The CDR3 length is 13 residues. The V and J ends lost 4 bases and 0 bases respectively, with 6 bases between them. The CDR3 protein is CASSRTHQETQYF. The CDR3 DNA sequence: TGTGCCAGCAGCCGGACTCACCAAGAGACCCAGTACTTC.

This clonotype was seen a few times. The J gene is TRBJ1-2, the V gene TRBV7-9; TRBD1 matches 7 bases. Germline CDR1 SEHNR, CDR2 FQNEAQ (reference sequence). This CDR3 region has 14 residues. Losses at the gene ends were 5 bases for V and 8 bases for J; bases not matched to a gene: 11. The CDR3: CASSRENRGSGYTF. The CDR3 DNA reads TGTGCCAGCAGCCGAGAAAACAGGGGCAGCGGCTACACCTTC.

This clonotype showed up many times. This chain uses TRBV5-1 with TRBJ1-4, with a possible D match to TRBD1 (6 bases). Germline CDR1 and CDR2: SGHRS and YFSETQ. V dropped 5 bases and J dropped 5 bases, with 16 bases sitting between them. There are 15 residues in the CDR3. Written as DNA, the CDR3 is TGCGCCAGCAGGCCCCATGGGGGCTCGAATGAAAAACTGTTTTTT. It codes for CASRPHGGSNEKLFF.

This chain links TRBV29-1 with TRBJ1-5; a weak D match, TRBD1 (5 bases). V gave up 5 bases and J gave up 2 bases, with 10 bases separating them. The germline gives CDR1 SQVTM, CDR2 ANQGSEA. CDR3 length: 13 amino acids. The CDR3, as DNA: TGCAGCGTTTCCCAGGGAGGCAATCAGCCCCAGCATTTT. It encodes CSVSQGGNQPQHF.

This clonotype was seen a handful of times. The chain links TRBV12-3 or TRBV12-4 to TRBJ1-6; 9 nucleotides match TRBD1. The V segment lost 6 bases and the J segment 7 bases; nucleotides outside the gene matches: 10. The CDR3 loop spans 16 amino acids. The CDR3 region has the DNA TGTGCCAGCAGCCGGGGACAGGGTTGGGCCAATTCACCCCTCCACTTT. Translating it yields CASSRGQGWANSPLHF.

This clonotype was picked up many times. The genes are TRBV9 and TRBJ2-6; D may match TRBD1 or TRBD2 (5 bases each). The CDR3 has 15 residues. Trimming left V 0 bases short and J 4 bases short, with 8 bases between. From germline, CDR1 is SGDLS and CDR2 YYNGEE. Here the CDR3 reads CASSVGGSGANVLTF. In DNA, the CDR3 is TGTGCCAGCAGCGTAGGGGGGTCAGGGGCCAACGTCCTGACTTTC.

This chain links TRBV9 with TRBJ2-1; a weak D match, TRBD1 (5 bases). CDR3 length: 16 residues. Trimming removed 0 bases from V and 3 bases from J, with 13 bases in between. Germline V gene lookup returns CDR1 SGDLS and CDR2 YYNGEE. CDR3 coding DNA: TGTGCCAGCAGCGTAGGGAACTCTCAGGGCTACAATGAGCAGTTCTTC. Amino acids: CASSVGNSQGYNEQFF. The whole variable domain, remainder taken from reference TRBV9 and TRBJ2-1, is DSGVTQTPKHLITATGQRVTLRCSPRSGDLSVYWYQQSLDQGLQFLIQYYNGEERAKGNILERFSAQQFPDLHSELNLSSLELGDSALYFCASSVGNSQGYNEQFFGPGTRLTVL.

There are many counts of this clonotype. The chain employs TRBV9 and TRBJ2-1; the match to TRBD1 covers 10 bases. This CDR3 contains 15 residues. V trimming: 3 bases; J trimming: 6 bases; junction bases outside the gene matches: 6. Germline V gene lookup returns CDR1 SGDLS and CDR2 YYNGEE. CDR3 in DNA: TGTGCCAGCAGCGCGACAGGGGGCGCGGCCAATGAGCAGTTCTTC. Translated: CASSATGGAANEQFF.

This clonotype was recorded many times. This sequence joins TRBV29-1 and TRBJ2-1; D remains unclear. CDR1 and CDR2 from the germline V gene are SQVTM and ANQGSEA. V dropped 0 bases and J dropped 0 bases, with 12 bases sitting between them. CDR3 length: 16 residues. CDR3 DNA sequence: TGCAGCGTTGAAGATCCGGCGCGGAGCTCCTACAATGAGCAGTTCTTC. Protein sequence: CSVEDPARSSYNEQFF.

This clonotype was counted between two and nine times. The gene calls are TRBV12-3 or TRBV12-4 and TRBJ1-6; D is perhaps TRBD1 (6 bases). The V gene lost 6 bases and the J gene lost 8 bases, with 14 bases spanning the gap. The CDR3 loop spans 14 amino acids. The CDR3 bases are TGTGCCAGCAGCCCCCGGGGGCAAGATTCACCCCTCCACTTT. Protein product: CASSPRGQDSPLHF.

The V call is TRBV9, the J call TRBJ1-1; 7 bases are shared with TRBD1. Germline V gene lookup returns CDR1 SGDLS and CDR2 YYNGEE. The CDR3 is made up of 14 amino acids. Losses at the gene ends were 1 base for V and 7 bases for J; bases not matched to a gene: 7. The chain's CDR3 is CASSVSLRGDEAFF. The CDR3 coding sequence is TGTGCCAGCAGCGTATCCCTCAGGGGGGATGAAGCTTTCTTT.

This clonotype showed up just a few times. CDR3 amino acids: CASSSDTYEQYF. CDR3 DNA: TGTGCCAGCAGTTCCGATACCTACGAGCAGTACTTC. The chain has TRBV6-5 and TRBJ2-7; D gene unclear. The CDR3 runs to 12 residues. CDR1 is MNHEY and CDR2 is SVGAGI in the germline V gene. The V and J ends lost 4 bases and 2 bases respectively, with 6 bases between them.

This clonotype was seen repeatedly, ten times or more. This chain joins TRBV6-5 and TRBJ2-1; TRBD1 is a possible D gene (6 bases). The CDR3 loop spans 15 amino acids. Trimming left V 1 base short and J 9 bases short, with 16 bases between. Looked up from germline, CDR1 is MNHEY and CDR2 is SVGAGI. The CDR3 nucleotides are TGTGCCAGCAGTTACTATCAGGGGAGAATGGGTGAGCAGTTCTTC. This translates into CASSYYQGRMGEQFF.

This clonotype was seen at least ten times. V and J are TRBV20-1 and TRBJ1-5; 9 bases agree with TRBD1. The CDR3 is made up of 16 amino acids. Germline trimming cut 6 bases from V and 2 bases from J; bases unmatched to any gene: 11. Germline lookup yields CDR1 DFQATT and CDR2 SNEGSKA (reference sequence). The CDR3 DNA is TGCAGTGCAGGGACAGGGAGTCGCTTCGGCAATCAGCCCCAGCATTTT. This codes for CSAGTGSRFGNQPQHF.

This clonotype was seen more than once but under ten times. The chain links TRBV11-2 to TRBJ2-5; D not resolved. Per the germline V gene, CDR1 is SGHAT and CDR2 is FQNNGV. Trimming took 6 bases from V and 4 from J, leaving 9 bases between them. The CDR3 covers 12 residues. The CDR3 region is CASSNRGETQYF. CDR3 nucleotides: TGTGCCAGCAGTAACCGCGGAGAGACCCAGTACTTC.

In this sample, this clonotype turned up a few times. This CDR3 reads CASSLEHRSHEQYF. For the CDR3, the DNA is TGTGCCAGCAGTTTAGAGCACAGGTCCCACGAGCAGTACTTC. The rearrangement joins TRBV27 to TRBJ2-7; TRBD1 is a possible D gene (5 bases). V was trimmed by 2 bases and J by 5 bases, leaving 13 bases between them. This CDR3 region has 14 residues. Germline CDR1 is MNHEY and CDR2 is SMNVEV (reference sequence).

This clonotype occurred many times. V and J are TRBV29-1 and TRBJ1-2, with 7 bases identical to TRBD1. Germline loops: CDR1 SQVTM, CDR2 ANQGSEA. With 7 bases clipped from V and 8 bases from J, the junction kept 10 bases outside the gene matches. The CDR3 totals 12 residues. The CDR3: CSGIQGMGGYTF. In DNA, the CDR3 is TGCAGCGGGATACAGGGGATGGGCGGCTACACCTTC.

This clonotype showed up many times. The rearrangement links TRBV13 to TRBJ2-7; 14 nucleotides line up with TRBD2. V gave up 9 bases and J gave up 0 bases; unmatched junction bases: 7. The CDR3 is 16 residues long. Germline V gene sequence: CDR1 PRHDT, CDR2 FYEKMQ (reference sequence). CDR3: CASRLAGGSSSYEQYF. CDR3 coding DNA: TGTGCCAGTCGACTAGCGGGAGGGTCCAGCTCCTACGAGCAGTACTTC.

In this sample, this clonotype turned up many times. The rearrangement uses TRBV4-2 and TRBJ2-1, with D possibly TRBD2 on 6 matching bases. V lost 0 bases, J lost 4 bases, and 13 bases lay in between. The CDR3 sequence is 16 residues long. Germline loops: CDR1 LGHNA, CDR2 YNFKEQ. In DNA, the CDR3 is TGTGCCAGCAGCCAAGAAAGGGCGGGGTTTTACAATGAGCAGTTCTTC. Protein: CASSQERAGFYNEQFF.

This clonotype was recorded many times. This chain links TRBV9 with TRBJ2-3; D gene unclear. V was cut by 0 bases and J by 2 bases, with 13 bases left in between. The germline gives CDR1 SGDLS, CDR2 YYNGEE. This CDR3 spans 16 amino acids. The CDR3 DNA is TGTGCCAGCAGCGTAGAGTCCTGGGATTCCACAGATACGCAGTATTTT. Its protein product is CASSVESWDSTDTQYF.

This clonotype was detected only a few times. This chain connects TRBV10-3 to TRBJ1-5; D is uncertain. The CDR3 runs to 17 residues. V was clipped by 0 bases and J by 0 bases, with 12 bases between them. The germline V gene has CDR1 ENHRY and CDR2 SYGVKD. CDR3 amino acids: CAISESTRDGSNQPQHF. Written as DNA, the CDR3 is TGTGCCATCAGTGAGTCAACACGAGATGGTAGCAATCAGCCCCAGCATTTT.

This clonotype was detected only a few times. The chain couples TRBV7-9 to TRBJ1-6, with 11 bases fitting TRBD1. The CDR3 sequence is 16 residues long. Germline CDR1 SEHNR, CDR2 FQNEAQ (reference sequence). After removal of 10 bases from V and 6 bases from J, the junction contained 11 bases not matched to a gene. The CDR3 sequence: CATRGTGGSRNSPLHF. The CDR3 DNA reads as TGTGCCACCCGCGGGACAGGGGGGTCTCGTAATTCACCCCTCCACTTT.

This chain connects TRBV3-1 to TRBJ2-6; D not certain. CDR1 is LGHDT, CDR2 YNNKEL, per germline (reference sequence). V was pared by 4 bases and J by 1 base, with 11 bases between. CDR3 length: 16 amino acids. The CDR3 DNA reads TGTGCCAGCAGCCCAGACGGGCTGTCTGGGGCCAACGTCCTGACTTTC. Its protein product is CASSPDGLSGANVLTF.

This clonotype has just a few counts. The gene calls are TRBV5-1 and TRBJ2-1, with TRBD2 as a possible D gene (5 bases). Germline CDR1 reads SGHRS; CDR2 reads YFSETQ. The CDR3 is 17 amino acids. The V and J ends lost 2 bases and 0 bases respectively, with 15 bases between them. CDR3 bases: TGCGCCAGCAGCTTCCCCGGGGTCTCCCGCTCCTACAATGAGCAGTTCTTC. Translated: CASSFPGVSRSYNEQFF. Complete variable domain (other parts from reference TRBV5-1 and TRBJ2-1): KAGVTQTPRYLIKTRGQQVTLSCSPISGHRSVSWYQQTPGQGLQFLFEYFSETQRNKGNFPGRFSGRQFSNSRSEMNVSTLELGDSALYLCASSFPGVSRSYNEQFFGPGTRLTVL.

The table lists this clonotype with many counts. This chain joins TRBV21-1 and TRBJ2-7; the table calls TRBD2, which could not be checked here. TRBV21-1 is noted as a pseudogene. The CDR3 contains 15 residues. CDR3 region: CASGGTSGSPYEQYF. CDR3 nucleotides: TGTGCCAGCGGAGGGACTAGCGGTTCTCCCTACGAGCAGTACTTC.

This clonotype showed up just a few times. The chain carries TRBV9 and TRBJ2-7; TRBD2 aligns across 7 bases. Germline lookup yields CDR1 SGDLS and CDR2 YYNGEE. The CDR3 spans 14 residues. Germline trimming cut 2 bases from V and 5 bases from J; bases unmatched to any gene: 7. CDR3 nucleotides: TGTGCCAGCAGCGTTGGCGGGAGTTATGACGAGCAGTACTTC. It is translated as CASSVGGSYDEQYF.

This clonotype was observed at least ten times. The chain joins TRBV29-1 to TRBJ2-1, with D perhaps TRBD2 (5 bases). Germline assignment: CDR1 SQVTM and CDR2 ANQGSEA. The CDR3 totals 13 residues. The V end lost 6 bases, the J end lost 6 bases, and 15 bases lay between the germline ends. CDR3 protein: CSVGERFPNEQFF. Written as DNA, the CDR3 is TGCAGCGTCGGGGAGAGGTTTCCCAATGAGCAGTTCTTC.

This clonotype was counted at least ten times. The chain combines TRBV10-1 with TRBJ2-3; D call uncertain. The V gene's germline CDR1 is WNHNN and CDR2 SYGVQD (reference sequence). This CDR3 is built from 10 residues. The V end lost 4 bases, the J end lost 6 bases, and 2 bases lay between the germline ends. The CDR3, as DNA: TGCGCCAGCAGTGCGGATACGCAGTATTTT. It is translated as CASSADTQYF.

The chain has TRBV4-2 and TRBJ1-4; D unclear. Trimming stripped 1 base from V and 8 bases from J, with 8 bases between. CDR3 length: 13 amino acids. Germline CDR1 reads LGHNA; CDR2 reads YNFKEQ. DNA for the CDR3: TGTGCCAGCAGCCAAGTCAAGGAGGAAAAACTGTTTTTT. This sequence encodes CASSQVKEEKLFF.

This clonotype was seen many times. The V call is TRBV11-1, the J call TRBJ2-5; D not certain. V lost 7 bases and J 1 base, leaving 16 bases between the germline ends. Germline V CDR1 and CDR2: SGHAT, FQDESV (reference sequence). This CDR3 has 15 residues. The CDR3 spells CASTSSDWFQETQYF. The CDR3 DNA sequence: TGTGCCAGCACCTCCTCTGACTGGTTCCAAGAGACCCAGTACTTC. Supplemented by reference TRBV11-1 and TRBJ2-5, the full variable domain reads EAEVAQSPRYKITEKSQAVAFWCDPISGHATLYWYRQILGQGPELLVQFQDESVVDDSQLPKDRFSAERLKGVDSTLKIQPAELGDSAMYLCASTSSDWFQETQYFGPGTRLLVL.